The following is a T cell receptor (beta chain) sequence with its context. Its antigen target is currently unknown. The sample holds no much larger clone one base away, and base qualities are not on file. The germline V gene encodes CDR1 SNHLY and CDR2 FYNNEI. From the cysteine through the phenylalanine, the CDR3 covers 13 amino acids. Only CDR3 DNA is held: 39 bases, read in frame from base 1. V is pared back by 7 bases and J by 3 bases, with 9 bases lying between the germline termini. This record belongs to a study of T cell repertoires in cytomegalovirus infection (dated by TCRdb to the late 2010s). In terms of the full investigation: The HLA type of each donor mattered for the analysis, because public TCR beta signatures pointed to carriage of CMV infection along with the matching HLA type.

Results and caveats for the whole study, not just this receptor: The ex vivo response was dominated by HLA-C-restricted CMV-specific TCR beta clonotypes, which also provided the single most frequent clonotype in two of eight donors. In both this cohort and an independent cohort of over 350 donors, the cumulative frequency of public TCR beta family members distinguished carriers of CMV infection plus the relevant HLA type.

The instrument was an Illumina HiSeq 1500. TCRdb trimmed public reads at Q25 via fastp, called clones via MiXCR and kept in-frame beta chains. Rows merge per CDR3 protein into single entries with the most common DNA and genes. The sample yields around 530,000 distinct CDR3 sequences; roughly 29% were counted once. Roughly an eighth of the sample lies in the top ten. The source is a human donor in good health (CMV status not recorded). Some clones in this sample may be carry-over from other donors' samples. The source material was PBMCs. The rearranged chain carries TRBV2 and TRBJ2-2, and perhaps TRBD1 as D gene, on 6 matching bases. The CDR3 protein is CASTPGDTGELFF. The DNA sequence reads TGTGCCAGCACCCCAGGGGACACCGGGGAGCTGTTTTTT.